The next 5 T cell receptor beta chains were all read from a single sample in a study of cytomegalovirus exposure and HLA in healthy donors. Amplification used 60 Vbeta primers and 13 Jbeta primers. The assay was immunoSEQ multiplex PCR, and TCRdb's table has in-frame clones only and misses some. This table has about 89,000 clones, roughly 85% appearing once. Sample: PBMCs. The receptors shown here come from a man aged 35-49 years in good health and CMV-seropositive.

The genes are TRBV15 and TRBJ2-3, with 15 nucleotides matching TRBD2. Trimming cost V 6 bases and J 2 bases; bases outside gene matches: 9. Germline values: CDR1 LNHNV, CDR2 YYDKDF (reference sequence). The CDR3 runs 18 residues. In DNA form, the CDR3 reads TGTGCCACCAGGAGTGGACTAGCGGGGGGGCCAAACACAGATACGCAGTATTTT. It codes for CATRSGLAGGPNTDTQYF.

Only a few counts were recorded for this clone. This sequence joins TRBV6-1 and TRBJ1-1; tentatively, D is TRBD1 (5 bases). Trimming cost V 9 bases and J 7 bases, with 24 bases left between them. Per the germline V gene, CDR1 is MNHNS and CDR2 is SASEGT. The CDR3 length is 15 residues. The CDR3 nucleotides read TGTGCCAGTCAGATCGGGGGTTCTAACTTGATTGAAGCTTTCTTT. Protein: CASQIGGSNLIEAFF.

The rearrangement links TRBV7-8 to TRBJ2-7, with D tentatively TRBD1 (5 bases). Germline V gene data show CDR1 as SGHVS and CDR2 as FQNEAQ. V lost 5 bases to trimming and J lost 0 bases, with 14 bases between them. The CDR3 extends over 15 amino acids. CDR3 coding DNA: TGTGCCAGCAGCCCAAAGGGGCTCGTCTCCTACGAGCAGTACTTC. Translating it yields CASSPKGLVSYEQYF.

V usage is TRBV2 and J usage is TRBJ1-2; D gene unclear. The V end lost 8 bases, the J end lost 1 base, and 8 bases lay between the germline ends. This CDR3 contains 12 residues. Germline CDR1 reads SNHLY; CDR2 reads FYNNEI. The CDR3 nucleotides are TGTGCCAGCTCGACAAATAACTATGGCTACACCTTC. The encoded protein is CASSTNNYGYTF.

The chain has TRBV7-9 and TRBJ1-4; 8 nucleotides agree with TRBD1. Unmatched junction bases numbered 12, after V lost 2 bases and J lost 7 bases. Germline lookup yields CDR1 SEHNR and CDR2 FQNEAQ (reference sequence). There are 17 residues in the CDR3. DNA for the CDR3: TGTGCCAGCAGCTTATCCGGACAGGGTCGAGCGGGTGAAAAACTGTTTTTT. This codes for CASSLSGQGRAGEKLFF.